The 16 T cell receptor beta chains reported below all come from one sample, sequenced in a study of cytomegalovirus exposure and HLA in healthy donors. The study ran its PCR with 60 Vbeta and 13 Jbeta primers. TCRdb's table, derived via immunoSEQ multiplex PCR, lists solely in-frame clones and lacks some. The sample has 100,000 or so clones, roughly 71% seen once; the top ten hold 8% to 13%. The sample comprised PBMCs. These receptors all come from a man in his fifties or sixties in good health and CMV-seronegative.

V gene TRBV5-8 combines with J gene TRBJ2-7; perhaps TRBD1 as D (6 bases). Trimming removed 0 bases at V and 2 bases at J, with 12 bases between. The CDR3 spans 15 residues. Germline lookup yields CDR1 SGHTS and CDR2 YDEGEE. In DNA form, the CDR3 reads TGTGCCAGCAGCTTGGGACAGGAGAACCCCTACGAGCAGTACTTC. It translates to CASSLGQENPYEQYF.

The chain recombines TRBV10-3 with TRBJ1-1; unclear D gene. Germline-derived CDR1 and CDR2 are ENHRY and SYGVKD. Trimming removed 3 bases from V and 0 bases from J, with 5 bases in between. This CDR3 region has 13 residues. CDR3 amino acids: CAISDAVNTEAFF. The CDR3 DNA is TGTGCCATCAGTGACGCGGTGAACACTGAAGCTTTCTTT.

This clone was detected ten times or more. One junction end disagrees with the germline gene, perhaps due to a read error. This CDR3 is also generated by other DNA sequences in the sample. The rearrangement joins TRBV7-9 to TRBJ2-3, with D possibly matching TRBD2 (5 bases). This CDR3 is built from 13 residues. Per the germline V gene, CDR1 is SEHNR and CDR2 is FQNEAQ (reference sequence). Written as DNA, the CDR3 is TGTGCTAGCAGTCAAGTGGCGGGAGATACGCAGTATTTT. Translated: CASSQVAGDTQYF.

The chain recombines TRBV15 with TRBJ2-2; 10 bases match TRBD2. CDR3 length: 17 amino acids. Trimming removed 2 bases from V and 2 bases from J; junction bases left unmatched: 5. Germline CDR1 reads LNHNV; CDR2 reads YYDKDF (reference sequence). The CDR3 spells CATSRNGLAVNTGELFF. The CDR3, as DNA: TGTGCCACCAGCAGAAATGGACTAGCGGTAAACACCGGGGAGCTGTTTTTT. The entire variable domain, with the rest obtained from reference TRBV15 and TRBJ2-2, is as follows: DAMVIQNPRYQVTQFGKPVTLSCSQTLNHNVMYWYQQKSSQAPKLLFHYYDKDFNNEADTPDNFQSRRPNTSFCFLDIRSPGLGDTAMYLCATSRNGLAVNTGELFFGEGSRLTVL.

The CDR3 loop is CSVGTGRETQYF. In nucleotides, the CDR3 is TGCAGCGTTGGGACAGGGCGGGAGACCCAGTACTTC. The chain employs TRBV29-1 and TRBJ2-5; the match to TRBD1 covers 8 bases. Germline CDR1 is SQVTM and CDR2 is ANQGSEA. The CDR3 contains 12 residues. With V trimmed by 4 bases and J by 5 bases, 3 bases remained unmatched.

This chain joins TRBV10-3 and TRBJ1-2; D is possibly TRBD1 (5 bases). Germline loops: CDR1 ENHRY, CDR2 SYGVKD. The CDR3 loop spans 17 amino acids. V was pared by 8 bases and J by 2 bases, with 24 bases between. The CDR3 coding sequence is TGTGCCATCGCCCCAGGGCCTCAGGCCATTGGCAACTATGGCTACACCTTC. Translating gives CAIAPGPQAIGNYGYTF.

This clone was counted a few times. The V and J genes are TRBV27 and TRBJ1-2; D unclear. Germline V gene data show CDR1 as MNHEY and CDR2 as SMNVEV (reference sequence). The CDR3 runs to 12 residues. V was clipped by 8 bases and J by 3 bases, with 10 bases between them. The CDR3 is CASGSFYYGYTF. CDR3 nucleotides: TGTGCCAGCGGTTCCTTTTACTATGGCTACACCTTC.

The CDR3 region has the DNA TGTGCCAGCAGCTTAGGACAGGCGAGGGTGGCGAATGGCTACACCTTC. Translation gives CASSLGQARVANGYTF. The chain combines TRBV7-2 with TRBJ1-2, with a weak D call TRBD1 (6 bases). Germline assignment: CDR1 SGHTA and CDR2 FQGNSA. Trimming pared 1 base from V and 6 bases from J, leaving 18 bases between. CDR3 length: 16 residues.

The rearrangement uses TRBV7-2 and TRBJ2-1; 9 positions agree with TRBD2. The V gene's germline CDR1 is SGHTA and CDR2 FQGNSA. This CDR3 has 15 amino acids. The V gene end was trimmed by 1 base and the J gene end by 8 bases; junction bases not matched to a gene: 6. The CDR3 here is CASSLVSGSSDEQFF. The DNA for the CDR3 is TGTGCCAGCAGCTTAGTTAGCGGGAGCAGCGATGAGCAGTTCTTC.

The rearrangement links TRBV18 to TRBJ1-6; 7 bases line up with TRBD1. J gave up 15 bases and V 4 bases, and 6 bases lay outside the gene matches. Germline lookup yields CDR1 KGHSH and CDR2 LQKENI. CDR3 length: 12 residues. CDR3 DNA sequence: TGTGCCAGCTCACTACGGGACAGCCTCCTCCACTTT. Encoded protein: CASSLRDSLLHF.

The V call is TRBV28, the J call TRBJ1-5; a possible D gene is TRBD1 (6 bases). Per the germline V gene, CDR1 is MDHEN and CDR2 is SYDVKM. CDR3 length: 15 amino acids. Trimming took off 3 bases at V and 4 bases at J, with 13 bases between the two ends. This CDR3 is CASSLVQGLNQPQHF. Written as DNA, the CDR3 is TGTGCCAGCAGTTTGGTACAGGGCCTAAATCAGCCCCAGCATTTT.

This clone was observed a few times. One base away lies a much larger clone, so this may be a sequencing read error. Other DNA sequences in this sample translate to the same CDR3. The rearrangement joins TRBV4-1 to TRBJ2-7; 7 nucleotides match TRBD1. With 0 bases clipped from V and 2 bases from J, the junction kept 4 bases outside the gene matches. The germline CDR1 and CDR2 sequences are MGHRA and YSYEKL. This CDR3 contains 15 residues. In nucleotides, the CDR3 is TGCGCCAGCAGCCAAGAAACACAGGGGCCCTACGAGCAGTACTTC. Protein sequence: CASSQETQGPYEQYF.

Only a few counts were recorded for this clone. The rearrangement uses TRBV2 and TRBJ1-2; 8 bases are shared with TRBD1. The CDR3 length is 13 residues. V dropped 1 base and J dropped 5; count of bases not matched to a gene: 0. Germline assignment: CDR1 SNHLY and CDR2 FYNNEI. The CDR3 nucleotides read TGTGCCAGCAGTGAAGACAGGGGGTATGGCTACACCTTC. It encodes CASSEDRGYGYTF.

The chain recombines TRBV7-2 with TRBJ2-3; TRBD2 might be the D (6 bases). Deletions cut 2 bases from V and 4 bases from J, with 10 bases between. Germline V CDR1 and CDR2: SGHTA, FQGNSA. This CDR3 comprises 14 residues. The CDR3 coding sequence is TGTGCCAGCAGCTTAAGTACTAGCCCAGATACGCAGTATTTT. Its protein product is CASSLSTSPDTQYF.

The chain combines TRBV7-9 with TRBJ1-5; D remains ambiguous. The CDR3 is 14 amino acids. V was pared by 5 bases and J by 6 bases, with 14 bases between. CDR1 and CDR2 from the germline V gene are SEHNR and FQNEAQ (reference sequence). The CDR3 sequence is CASSPTGGSQPQHF. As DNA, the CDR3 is TGTGCCAGCAGCCCGACGGGAGGGAGTCAGCCCCAGCATTTT.

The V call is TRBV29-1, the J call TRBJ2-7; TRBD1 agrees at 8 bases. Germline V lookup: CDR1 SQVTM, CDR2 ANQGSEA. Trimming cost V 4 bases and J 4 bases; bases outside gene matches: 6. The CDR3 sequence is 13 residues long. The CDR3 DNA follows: TGCAGCGTTGTAGTCGACAGGGGATACGAGCAGTACTTC. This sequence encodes CSVVVDRGYEQYF.